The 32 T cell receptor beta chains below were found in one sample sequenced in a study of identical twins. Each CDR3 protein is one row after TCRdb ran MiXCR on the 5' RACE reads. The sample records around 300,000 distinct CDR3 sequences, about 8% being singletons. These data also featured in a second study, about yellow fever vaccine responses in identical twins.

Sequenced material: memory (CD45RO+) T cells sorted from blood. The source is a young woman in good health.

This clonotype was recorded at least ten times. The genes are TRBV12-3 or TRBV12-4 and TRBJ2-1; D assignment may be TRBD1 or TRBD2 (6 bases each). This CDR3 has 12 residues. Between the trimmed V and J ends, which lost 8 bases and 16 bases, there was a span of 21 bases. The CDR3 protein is CASRDAGMGAFF. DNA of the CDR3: TGTGCCAGCCGGGATGCGGGAATGGGGGCATTCTTC.

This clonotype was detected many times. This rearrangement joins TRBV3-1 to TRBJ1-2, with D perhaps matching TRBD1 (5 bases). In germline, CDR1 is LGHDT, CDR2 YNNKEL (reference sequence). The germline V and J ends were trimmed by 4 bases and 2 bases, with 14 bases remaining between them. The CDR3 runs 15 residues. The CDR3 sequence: CASSLTGAQNYGYTF. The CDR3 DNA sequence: TGTGCCAGCAGCCTTACCGGGGCCCAGAACTATGGCTACACCTTC.

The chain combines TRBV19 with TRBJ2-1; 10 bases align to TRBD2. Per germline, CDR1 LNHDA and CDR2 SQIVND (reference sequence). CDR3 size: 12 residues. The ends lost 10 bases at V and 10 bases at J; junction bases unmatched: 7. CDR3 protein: CATGSGGVEQFF. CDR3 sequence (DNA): TGTGCCACTGGGAGCGGGGGGGTGGAGCAGTTCTTC.

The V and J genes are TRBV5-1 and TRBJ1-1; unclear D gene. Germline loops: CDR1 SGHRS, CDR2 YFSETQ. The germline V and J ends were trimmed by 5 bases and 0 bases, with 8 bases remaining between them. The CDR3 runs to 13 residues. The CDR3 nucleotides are TGCGCCAGCAGTACGGACCTGAACACTGAAGCTTTCTTT. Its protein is CASSTDLNTEAFF. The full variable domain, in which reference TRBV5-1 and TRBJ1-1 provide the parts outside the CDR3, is KAGVTQTPRYLIKTRGQQVTLSCSPISGHRSVSWYQQTPGQGLQFLFEYFSETQRNKGNFPGRFSGRQFSNSRSEMNVSTLELGDSALYLCASSTDLNTEAFFGQGTRLTVV.

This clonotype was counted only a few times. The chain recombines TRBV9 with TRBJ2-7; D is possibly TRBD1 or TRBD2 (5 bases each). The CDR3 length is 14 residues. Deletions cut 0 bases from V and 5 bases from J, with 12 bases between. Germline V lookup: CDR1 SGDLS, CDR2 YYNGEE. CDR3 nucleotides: TGTGCCAGCAGCGTAGGGGGACCAAAACACGAGCAGTACTTC. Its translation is CASSVGGPKHEQYF.

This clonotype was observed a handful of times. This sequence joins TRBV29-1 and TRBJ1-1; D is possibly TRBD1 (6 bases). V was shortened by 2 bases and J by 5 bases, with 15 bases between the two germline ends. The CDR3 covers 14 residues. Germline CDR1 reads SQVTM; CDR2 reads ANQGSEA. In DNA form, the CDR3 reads TGCAGCGTTGAATTGGGGGGCAGTAGTACTGAAGCTTTCTTT. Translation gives CSVELGGSSTEAFF.

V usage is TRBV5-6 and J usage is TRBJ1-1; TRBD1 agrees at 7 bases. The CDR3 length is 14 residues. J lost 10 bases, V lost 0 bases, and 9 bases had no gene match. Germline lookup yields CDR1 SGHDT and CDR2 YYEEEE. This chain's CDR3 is CASSLDRGLFGAFF. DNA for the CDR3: TGTGCCAGCAGCTTGGATAGGGGGCTGTTTGGAGCTTTCTTT.

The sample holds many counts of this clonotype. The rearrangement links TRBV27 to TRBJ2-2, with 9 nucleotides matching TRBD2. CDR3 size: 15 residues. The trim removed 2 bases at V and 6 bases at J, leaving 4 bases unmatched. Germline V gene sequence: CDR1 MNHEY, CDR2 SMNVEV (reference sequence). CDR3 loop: CASSLLTSGPGELFF. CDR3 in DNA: TGTGCCAGCAGTTTACTAACTAGCGGGCCCGGGGAGCTGTTTTTT.

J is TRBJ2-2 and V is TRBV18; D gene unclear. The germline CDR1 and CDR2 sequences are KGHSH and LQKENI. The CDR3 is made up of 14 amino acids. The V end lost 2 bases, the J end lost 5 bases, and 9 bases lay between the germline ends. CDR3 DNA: TGTGCCAGCTCACCAATCTACAGTACCGGGGAGCTGTTTTTT. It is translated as CASSPIYSTGELFF.

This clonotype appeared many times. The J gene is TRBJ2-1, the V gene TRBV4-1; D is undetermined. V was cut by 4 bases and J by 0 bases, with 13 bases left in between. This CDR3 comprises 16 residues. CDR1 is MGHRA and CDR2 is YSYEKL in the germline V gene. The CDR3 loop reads CASSPGFPLSYNEQFF. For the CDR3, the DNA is TGCGCCAGCAGCCCCGGCTTCCCTCTCTCCTACAATGAGCAGTTCTTC.

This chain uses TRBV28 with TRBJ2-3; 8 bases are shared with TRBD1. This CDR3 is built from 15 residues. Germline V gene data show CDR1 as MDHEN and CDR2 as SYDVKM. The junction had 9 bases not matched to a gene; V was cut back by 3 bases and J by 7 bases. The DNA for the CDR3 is TGTGCCAGCAGTTTGGCAGGGGGCACCTCGAATACGCAGTATTTT. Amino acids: CASSLAGGTSNTQYF.

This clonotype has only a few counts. The CDR3 DNA follows: TGTGCCAGCAGTGAACTCTATCCGAACACCGGGGAGCTGTTTTTT. Amino acid sequence: CASSELYPNTGELFF. The rearrangement joins TRBV2 to TRBJ2-2, with no clear D. Germline V gives CDR1 SNHLY, CDR2 FYNNEI. The germline V and J ends were trimmed by 2 bases and 0 bases, with 7 bases remaining between them. This CDR3 is 15 amino acids long.

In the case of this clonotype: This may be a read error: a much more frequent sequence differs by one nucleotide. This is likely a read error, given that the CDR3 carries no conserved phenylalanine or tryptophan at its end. CDR3 protein: CAIGSGANTGELFL. The CDR3, as DNA: TGTGCCATCGGTAGCGGGGCGAACACCGGGGAGCTGTTTCTT. The chain employs TRBV10-3 and TRBJ2-2; 8 bases are a match to TRBD2. Germline lookup yields CDR1 ENHRY and CDR2 SYGVKD. V trimming: 8 bases; J trimming: 0 bases; junction bases outside the gene matches: 2. This CDR3 contains 14 residues.

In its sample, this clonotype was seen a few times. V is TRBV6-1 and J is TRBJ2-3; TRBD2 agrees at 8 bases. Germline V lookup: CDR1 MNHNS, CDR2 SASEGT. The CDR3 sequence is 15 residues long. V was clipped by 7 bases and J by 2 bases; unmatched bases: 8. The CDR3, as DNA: TGTGCCAGCACCCCCGGGGGGGAAAACACAGATACGCAGTATTTT. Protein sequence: CASTPGGENTDTQYF.

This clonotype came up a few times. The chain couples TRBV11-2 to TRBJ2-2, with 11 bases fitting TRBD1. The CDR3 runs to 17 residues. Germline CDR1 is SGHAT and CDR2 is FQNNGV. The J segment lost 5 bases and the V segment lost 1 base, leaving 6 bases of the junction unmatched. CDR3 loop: CASSLVGTGGITGELFF. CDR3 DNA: TGTGCCAGCAGCTTAGTGGGGACAGGGGGAATAACCGGGGAGCTGTTTTTT.

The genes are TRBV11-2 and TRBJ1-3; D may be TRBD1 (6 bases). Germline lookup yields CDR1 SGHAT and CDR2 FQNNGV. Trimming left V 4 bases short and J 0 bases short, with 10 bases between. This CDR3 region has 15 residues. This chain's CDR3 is CASSSDRTSGNTIYF. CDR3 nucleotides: TGTGCCAGCAGCTCTGACAGGACCTCTGGAAACACCATATATTTT.

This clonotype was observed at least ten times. The CDR3 sequence: CASSFFGELFF. The CDR3 DNA follows: TGTGCCAGCAGCTTCTTCGGGGAGCTGTTTTTT. The V and J genes are TRBV7-8 and TRBJ2-2; D call uncertain. This CDR3 region has 11 residues. Germline V CDR1 and CDR2: SGHVS, FQNEAQ. V was cut by 3 bases and J by 7 bases, with 3 bases left in between.

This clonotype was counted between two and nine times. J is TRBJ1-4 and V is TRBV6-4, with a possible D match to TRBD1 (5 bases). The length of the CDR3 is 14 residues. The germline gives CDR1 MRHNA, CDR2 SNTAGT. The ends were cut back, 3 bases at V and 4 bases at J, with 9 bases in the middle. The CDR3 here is CASSEGVGNEKLFF. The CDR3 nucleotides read TGTGCCAGCAGTGAAGGGGTCGGTAATGAAAAACTGTTTTTT.

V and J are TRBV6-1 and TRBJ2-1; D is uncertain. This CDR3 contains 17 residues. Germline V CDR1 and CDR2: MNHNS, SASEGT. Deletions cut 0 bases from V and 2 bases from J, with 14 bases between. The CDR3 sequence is CASSEAVGSATYNEQFF. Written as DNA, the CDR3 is TGTGCCAGCAGTGAAGCGGTAGGGTCCGCTACCTACAATGAGCAGTTCTTC.

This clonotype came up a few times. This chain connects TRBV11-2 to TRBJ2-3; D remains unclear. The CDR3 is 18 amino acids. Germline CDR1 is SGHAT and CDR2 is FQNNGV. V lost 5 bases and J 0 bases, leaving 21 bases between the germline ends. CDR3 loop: CASSKRTYRIGSTDTQYF. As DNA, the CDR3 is TGTGCCAGCAGCAAAAGGACCTATAGAATTGGAAGCACAGATACGCAGTATTTT.

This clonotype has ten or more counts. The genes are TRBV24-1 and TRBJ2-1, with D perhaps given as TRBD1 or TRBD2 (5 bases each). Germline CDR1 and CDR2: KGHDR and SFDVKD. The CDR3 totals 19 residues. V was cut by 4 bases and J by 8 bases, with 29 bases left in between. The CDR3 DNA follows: TGTGCCACCAGTGACCTCCGGGCCGGGGCTCAGAGTAAGCCTTATGAGCAGTTCTTC. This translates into CATSDLRAGAQSKPYEQFF.

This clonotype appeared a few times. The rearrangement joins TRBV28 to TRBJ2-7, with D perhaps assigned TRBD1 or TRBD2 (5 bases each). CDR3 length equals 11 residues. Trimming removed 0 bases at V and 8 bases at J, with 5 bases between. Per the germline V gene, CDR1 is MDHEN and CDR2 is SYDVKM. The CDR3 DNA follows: TGTGCCAGCAGTTTATGGGGACAGCAGTACTTC. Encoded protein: CASSLWGQQYF.

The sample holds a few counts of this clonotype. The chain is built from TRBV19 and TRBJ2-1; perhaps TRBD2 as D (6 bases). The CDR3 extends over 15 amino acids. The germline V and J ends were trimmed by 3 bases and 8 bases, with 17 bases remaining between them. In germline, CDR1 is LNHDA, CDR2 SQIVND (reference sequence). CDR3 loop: CASSIEGGGMDEQFF. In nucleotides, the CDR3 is TGTGCCAGTAGTATTGAGGGAGGAGGTATGGATGAGCAGTTCTTC.

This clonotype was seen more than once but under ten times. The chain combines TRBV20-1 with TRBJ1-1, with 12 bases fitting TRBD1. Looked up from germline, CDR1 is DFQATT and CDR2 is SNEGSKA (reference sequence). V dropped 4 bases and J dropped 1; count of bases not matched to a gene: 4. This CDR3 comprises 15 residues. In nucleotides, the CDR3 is TGCAGTGCTACGGGACAGGGGGCCGGGAACACTGAAGCTTTCTTT. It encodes CSATGQGAGNTEAFF.

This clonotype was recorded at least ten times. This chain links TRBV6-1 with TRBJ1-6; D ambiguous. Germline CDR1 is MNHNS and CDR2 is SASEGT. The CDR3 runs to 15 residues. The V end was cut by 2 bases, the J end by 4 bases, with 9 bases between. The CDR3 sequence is CASSESGHYNSPLHF. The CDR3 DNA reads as TGTGCCAGCAGTGAAAGTGGCCATTATAATTCACCCCTCCACTTT.

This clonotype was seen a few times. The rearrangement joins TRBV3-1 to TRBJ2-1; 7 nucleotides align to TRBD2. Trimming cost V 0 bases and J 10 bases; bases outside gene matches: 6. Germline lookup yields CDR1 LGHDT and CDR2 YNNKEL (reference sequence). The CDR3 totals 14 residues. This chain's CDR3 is CASSQEVQTSEQFF. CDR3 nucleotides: TGTGCCAGCAGCCAAGAGGTTCAGACTAGCGAGCAGTTCTTC.

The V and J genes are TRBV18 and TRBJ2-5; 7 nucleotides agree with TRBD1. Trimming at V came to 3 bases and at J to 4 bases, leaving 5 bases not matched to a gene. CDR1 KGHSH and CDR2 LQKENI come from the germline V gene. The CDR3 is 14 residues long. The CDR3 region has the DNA TGTGCCAGCTCACCGACAACAGGGGTAGAGACCCAGTACTTC. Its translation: CASSPTTGVETQYF.

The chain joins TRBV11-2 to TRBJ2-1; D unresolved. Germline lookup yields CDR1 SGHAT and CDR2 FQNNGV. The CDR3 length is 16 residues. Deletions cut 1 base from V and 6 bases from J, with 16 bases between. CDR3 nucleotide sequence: TGTGCCAGCAGCTTAGTGTTTGGACCGAACCTCAATGAGCAGTTCTTC. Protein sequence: CASSLVFGPNLNEQFF.

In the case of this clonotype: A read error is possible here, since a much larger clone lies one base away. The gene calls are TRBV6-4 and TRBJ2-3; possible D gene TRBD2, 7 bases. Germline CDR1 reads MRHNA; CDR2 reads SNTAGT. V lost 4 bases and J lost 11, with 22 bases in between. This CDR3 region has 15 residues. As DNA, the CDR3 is TGTGCCAGCAGTGTTCACGGGGGGCACGGAAATATGCAGTATTTT. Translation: CASSVHGGHGNMQYF.

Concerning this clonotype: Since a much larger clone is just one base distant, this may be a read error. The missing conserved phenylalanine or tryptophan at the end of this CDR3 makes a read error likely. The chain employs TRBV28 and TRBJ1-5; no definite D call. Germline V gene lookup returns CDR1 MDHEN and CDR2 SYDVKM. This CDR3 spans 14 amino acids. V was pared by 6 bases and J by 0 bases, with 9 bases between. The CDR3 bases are TGTGCCAGCAGGTTTCTATATAGCAATCAGCCCCAGCATCTT. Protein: CASRFLYSNQPQHL.

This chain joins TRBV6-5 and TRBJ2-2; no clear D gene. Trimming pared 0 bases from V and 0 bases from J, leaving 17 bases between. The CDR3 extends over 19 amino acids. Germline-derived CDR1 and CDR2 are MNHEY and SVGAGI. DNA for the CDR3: TGTGCCAGCAGTTACTCCGCACTCAGATTTACGACGAACACCGGGGAGCTGTTTTTT. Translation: CASSYSALRFTTNTGELFF.

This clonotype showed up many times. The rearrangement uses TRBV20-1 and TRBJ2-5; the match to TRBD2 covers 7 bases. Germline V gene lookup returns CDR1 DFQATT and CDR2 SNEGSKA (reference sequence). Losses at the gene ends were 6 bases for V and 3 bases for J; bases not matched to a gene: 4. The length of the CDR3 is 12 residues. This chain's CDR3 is CSAISGKETQYF. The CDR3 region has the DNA TGCAGTGCGATAAGCGGGAAAGAGACCCAGTACTTC.